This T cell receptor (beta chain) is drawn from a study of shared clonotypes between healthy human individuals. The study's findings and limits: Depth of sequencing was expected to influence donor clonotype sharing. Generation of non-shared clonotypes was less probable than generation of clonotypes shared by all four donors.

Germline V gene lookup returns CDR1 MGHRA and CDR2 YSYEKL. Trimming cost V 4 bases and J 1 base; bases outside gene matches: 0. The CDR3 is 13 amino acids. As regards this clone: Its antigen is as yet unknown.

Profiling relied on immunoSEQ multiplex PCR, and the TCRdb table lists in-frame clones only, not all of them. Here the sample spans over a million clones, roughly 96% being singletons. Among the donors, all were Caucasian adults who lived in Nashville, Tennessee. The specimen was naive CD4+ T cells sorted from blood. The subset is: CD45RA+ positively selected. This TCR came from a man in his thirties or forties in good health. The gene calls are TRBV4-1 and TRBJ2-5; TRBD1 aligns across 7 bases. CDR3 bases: TGCGCCAGCAGCCGGGACAGCCAAGAGACCCAGTACTTC. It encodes CASSRDSQETQYF.